This TCR beta chain was sequenced in a study of shared clonotypes between healthy human individuals. Study background: Each donor's CD4 naive and CD4 memory cells filled three plates apiece, CD8 naive two, and CD8 memory one.

The CDR3 has 14 amino acids. V was trimmed by 6 bases and J by 0 bases, leaving 9 bases between them. CDR1 is MDHEN, CDR2 SYDVKM, per germline. Study-wide results and limits: Despite large depth, sorted-subset datasets appeared incompletely sequenced. Only blood samples were collected, and tissue repertoires likely differ.

Naive CD8 cells lacked CD45RO and underwent positive selection for CCR7, leaving out terminally differentiated effector memory CD45RA+ cells. With regard to this clone: Its antigen is not identified.

In the authors' methods: For the immunoSEQ data, sequences were junction-only without quality scores, so filtering differed. Repertoires were generated with immunoSEQ multiplex PCR, while TCRdb's copy carries only in-frame clones and drops some. V and J calls and clone size follow that table, whereas D and trimming were derived from the DNA. In the table there are about 2 million clones, roughly 94% of which are singletons. V is TRBV28 and J is TRBJ2-1; D possibly matches TRBD1 or TRBD2 (5 bases each). The source is a man aged 18 to 35 in good health. The sequencing input was naive CD8+ T cells sorted from blood. The CDR3 spells CASSSRGSYNEQFF. The CDR3 DNA is TGTGCCAGCAGCTCGAGGGGCTCCTACAATGAGCAGTTCTTC.